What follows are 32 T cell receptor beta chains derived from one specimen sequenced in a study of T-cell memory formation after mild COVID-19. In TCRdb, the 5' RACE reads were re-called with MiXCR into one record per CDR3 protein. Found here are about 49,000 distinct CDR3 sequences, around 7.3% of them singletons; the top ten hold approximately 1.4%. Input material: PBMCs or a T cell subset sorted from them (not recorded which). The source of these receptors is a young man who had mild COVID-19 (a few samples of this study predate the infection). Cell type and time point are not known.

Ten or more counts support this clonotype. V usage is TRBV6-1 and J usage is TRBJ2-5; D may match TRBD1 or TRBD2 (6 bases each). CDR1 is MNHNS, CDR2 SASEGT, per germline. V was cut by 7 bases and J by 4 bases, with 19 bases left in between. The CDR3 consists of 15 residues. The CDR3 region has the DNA TGTGCCAGCATGAAGAGAGGGGGGATTGGAGAGACCCAGTACTTC. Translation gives CASMKRGGIGETQYF.

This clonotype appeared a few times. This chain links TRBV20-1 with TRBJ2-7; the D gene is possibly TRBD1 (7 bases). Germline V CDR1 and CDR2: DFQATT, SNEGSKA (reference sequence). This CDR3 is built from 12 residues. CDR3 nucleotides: TGCAGGGCCCGGCAGGGGGGCTACGAGCAGTACTTC. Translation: CRARQGGYEQYF.

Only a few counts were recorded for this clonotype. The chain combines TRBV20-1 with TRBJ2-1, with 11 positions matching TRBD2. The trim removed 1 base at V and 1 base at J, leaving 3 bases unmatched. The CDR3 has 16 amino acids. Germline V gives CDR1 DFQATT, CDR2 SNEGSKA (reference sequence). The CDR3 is CSARGSGGESYNEQFF. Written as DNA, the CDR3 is TGCAGTGCTAGAGGTAGCGGGGGGGAGTCCTACAATGAGCAGTTCTTC.

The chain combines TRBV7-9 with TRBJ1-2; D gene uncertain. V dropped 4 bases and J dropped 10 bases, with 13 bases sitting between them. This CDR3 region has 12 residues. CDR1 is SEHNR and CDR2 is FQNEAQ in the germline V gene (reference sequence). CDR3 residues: CASSSLGRSYTF. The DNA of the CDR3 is TGTGCCAGCAGCTCGCTAGGGCGATCCTACACCTTC.

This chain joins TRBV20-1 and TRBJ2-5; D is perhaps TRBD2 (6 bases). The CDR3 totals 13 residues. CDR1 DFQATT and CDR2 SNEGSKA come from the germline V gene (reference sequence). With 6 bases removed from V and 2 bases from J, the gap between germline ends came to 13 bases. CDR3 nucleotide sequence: TGCAGTGCCCCCCGGGACTCTCAAGAGACCCAGTACTTC. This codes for CSAPRDSQETQYF.

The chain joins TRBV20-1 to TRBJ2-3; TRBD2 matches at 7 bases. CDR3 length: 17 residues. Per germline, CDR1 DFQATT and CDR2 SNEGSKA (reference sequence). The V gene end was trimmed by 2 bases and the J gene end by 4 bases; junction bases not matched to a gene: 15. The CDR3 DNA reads TGCAGTGCTAGATCCATAAACCGGGGGGAATTTGCAGATACGCAGTATTTT. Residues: CSARSINRGEFADTQYF.

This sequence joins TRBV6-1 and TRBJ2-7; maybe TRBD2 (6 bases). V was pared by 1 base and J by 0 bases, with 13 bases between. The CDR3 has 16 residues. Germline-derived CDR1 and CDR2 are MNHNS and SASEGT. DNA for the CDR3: TGTGCCAGCAGTGAAGTTGTTACAGCGGGCTCCTACGAGCAGTACGTC. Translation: CASSEVVTAGSYEQYV.

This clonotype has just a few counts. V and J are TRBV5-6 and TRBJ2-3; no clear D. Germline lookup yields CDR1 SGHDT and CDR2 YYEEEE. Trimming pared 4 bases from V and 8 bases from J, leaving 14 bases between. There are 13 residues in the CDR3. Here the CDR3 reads CASSGNRAATQYF. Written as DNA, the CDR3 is TGTGCCAGCAGCGGGAATCGGGCTGCTACGCAGTATTTT.

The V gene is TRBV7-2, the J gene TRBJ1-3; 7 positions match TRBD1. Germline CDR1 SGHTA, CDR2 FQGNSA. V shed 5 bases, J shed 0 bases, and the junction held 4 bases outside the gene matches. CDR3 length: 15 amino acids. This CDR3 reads CASSPQGPSGNTIYF. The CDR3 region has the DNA TGTGCCAGCAGCCCACAGGGGCCCTCTGGAAACACCATATATTTT. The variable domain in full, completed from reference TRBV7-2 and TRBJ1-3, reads GAGVSQSPSNKVTEKGKDVELRCDPISGHTALYWYRQSLGQGLEFLIYFQGNSAPDKSGLPSDRFSAERTGGSVSTLTIQRTQQEDSAVYLCASSPQGPSGNTIYFGEGSWLTVV.

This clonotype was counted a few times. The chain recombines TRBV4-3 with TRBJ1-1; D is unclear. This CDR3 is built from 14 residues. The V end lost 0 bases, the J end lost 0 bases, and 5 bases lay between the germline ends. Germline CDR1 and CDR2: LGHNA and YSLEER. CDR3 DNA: TGCGCCAGCAGCCAAGACGTGGTGAACACTGAAGCTTTCTTT. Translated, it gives CASSQDVVNTEAFF.

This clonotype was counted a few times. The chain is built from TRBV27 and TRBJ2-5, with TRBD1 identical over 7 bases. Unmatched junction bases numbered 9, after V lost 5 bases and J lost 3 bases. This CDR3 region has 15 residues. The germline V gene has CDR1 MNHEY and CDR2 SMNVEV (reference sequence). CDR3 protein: CASSLRTGREETQYF. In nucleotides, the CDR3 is TGTGCCAGCAGTCTCCGGACAGGAAGGGAAGAGACCCAGTACTTC.

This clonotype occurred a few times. CDR3 amino acids: CASSLYPDLTGAMNTEAFF. CDR3 in DNA: TGTGCCAGCAGCTTATACCCCGACCTGACAGGGGCCATGAACACTGAAGCTTTCTTT. V and J are TRBV7-9 and TRBJ1-1; TRBD1 matches 8 bases. The V and J ends lost 2 bases and 0 bases, in that order; junction bases with no gene match: 14. Germline CDR1 and CDR2: SEHNR and FQNEAQ (reference sequence). The CDR3 loop spans 19 amino acids.

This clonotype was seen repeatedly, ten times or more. The CDR3 region is CASSSVAGTDFYNEQFF. In DNA, the CDR3 is TGTGCCAGCAGTTCTGTTGCGGGGACAGATTTTTACAATGAGCAGTTCTTC. The gene calls are TRBV4-2 and TRBJ2-1; D perhaps matches TRBD1 (7 bases). The V gene lost 6 bases and the J gene lost 4 bases, with 22 bases spanning the gap. Germline lookup yields CDR1 LGHNA and CDR2 YNFKEQ. The CDR3 spans 17 residues.

In DNA form, the CDR3 reads TGCGCCAGCAGCCAAGCATGGAGTTATAATGAAAAACTGTTTTTT. This sequence encodes CASSQAWSYNEKLFF. The J gene is TRBJ1-4, the V gene TRBV5-1; D gene uncertain. The CDR3 contains 15 residues. The germline V gene has CDR1 SGHRS and CDR2 YFSETQ. The V and J ends lost 4 bases and 4 bases respectively, with 14 bases between them.

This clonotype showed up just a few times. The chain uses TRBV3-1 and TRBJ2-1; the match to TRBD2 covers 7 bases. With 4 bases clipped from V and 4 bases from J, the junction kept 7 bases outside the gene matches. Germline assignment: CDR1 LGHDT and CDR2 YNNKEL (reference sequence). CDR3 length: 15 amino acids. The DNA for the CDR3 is TGTGCCAGCAGCCCTACTAGCGCCATATACAATGAGCAGTTCTTC. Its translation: CASSPTSAIYNEQFF.

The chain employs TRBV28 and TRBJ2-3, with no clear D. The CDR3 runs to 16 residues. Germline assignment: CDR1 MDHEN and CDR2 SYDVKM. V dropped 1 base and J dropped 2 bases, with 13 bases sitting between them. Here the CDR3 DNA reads TGTGCCAGCAGTTTATTTGTCGTTTCTGACACAGATACGCAGTATTTT. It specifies CASSLFVVSDTDTQYF.

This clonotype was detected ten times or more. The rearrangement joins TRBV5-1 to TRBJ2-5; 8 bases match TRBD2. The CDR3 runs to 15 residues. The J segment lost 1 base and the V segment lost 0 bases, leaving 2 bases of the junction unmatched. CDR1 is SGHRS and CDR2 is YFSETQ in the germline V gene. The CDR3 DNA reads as TGCGCCAGCAGCTTGGAGGGACTAGTCCAAGAGACCCAGTACTTC. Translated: CASSLEGLVQETQYF.

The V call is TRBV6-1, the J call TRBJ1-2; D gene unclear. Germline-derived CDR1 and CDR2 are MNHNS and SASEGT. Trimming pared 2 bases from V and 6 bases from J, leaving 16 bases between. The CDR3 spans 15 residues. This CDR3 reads CASSEWVSLQDGYTF. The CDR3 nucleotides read TGTGCCAGCAGTGAATGGGTAAGCCTCCAGGATGGCTACACCTTC.

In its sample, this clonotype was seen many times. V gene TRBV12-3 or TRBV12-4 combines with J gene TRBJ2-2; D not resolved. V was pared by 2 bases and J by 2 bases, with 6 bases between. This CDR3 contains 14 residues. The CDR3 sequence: CASSLTPNTGELFF. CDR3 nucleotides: TGTGCCAGCAGTTTAACACCCAACACCGGGGAGCTGTTTTTT.

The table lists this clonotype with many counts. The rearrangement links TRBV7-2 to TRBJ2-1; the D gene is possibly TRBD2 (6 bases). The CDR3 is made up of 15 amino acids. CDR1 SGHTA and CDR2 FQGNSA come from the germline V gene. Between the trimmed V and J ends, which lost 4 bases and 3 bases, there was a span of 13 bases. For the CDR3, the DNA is TGTGCCAGCAGCTCACAGGCGGGGATCTACAATGAGCAGTTCTTC. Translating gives CASSSQAGIYNEQFF.

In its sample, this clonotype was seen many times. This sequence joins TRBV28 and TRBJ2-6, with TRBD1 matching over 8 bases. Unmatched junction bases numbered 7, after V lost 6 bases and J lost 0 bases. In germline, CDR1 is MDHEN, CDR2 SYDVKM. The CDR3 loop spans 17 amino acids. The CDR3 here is CASRSGQGFSGANVLTF. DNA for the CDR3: TGTGCCAGCAGGTCCGGACAGGGATTCTCTGGGGCCAACGTCCTGACTTTC.

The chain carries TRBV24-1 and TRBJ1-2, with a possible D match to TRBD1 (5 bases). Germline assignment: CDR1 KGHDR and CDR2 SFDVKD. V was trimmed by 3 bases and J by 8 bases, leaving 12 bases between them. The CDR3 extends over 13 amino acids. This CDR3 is CATSDNGAKGYTF. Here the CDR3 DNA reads TGTGCCACCAGTGATAATGGGGCGAAAGGCTACACCTTC.

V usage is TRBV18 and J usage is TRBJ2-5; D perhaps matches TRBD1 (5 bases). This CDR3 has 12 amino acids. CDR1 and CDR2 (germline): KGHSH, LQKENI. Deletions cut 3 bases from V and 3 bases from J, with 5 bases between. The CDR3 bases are TGTGCCAGCTCACCGACAGAAGAGACCCAGTACTTC. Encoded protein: CASSPTEETQYF.

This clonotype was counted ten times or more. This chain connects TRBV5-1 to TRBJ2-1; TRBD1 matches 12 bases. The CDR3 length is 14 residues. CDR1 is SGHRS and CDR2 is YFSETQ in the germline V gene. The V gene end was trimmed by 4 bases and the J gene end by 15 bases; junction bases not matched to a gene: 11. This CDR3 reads CASSPLTGTGGLFF. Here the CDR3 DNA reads TGCGCCAGCAGCCCTCTTACCGGGACAGGGGGCCTGTTCTTC.

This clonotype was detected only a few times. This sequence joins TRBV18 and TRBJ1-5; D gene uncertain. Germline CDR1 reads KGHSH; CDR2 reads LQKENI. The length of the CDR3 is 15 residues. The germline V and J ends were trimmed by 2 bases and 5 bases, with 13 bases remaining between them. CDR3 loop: CASSPGLGLYQPQHF. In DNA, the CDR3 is TGTGCCAGCTCACCAGGTTTGGGCCTTTATCAGCCCCAGCATTTT.

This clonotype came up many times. DNA of the CDR3: TGTGCCAGCAGCCGCGGAGGCGGCTATGGCTACACCTTC. Amino acids: CASSRGGGYGYTF. The rearrangement uses TRBV7-9 and TRBJ1-2, with D uncertain. This CDR3 region has 13 residues. V was trimmed by 5 bases and J by 4 bases, leaving 11 bases between them. In germline, CDR1 is SEHNR, CDR2 FQNEAQ (reference sequence).

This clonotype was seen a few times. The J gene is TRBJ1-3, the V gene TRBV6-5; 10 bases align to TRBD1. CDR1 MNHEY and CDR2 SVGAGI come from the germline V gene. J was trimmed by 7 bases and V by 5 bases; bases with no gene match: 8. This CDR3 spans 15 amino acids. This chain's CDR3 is CASSSGTGVGNTIYF. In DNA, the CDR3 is TGTGCCAGCAGTAGTGGGACAGGGGTCGGGAACACCATATATTTT.

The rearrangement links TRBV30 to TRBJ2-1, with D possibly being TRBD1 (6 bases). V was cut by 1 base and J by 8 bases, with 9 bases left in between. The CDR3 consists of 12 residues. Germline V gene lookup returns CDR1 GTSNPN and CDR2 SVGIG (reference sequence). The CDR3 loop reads CAWSAQGYEQFF. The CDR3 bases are TGTGCCTGGAGTGCCCAGGGGTATGAGCAGTTCTTC.

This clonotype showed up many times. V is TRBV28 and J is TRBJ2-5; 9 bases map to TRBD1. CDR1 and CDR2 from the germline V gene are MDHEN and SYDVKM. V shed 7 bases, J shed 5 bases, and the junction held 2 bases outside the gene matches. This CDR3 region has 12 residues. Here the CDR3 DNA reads TGTGCCAGCATCGACAGGGGGGAGACCCAGTACTTC. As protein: CASIDRGETQYF.

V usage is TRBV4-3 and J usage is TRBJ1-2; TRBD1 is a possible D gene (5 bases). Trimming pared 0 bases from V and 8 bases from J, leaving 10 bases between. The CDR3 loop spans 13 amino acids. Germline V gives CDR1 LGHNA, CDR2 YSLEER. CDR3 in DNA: TGCGCCAGCAGCCAAGAAGGCGAGGGGGGCTACACCTTC. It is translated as CASSQEGEGGYTF.

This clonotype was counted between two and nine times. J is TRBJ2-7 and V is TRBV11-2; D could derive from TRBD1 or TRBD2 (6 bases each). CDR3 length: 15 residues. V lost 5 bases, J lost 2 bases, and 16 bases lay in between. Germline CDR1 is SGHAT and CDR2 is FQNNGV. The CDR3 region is CASSNPGAWTYEQYF. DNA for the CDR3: TGTGCCAGCAGCAACCCGGGGGCGTGGACCTACGAGCAGTACTTC.

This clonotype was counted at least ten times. This chain's CDR3 is CASSQGALTDTQYF. As DNA, the CDR3 is TGCGCCAGCAGCCAAGGTGCCCTCACAGATACGCAGTATTTT. V gene TRBV4-1 combines with J gene TRBJ2-3, with no clear D. The ends were cut back, 1 base at V and 2 bases at J, with 7 bases in the middle. CDR3 length: 14 amino acids. Per the germline V gene, CDR1 is MGHRA and CDR2 is YSYEKL.